The 23 T cell receptor beta chains below come from one sample, sequenced in a study of adult and cord blood Vdelta2 T cells. MiXCR, run by TCRdb on the multiplex PCR reads, gives a single entry per CDR3 protein. This sample's table reports dozens of distinct CDR3 sequences. The sample comprised Vdelta2+ gamma-delta T cells from blood. Subset noted: sorted TCRalphabeta-negative Vdelta2+ gammadelta T cells. The receptors come from a human donor in good health as an adult, or a neonate sampled through umbilical cord blood (not recorded which).

About this clonotype: Little can be read into the size of this beta chain, an off-target read in a library designed for delta chains. This chain uses TRBV2 with TRBJ2-3; D is perhaps TRBD1 (5 bases). Germline V gene sequence: CDR1 SNHLY, CDR2 FYNNEI. CDR3 size: 16 residues. V lost 1 base and J 0 bases, leaving 11 bases between the germline ends. CDR3 sequence: CASSEVPGLSTDTQYF. The CDR3 region has the DNA TGTGCCAGCAGTGAAGTCCCAGGGCTGAGCACAGATACGCAGTATTTT.

Comment on this clonotype: Being off target in a library aimed at delta chains, this beta chain has a size of little meaning. The J gene is TRBJ2-7, the V gene TRBV30; D is perhaps TRBD2 (6 bases). With 2 bases removed from V and 2 bases from J, the gap between germline ends came to 13 bases. Germline V gene sequence: CDR1 GTSNPN, CDR2 SVGIG (reference sequence). This CDR3 is 14 amino acids long. The CDR3 loop reads CAWSSGTGAYEQYF. Written as DNA, the CDR3 is TGTGCCTGGAGTTCAGGGACTGGGGCCTACGAGCAGTACTTC.

Turning to this clonotype: One junction end disagrees with the germline gene, perhaps due to a read error. A library made for delta chains picked up this beta chain off target, so its size means little. The rearrangement links TRBV7-6 to TRBJ2-1; the match to TRBD2 covers 7 bases. The CDR3 covers 15 residues. The V gene's germline CDR1 is SGHVS and CDR2 FNYEAQ. As DNA, the CDR3 is TGTGCCAGCATCTTAGCGGGCGGGAGAGGCAATGAGCAGTTCTTC. Translating gives CASILAGGRGNEQFF.

A word on this clonotype: Because the library targeted delta chains, this beta chain is an off-target read whose size means little. The chain links TRBV20-1 to TRBJ1-1, with a tentative D call TRBD1 (5 bases). This CDR3 is built from 12 residues. Trimming shortened V by 7 bases and J by 5 bases, and 14 bases separated the two germline ends. The germline V gene has CDR1 DFQATT and CDR2 SNEGSKA (reference sequence). Written as DNA, the CDR3 is TGCAGTGTTTCCGGGGCCGCTACTGAAGCTTTCTTT. Its translation is CSVSGAATEAFF.

This clonotype appeared a single time. The size of this beta chain means little, since it is a stray read in a library made for delta chains. The chain combines TRBV7-8 with TRBJ2-5; TRBD2 agrees at 10 bases. There are 15 residues in the CDR3. J was trimmed by 2 bases and V by 6 bases; bases with no gene match: 6. Germline-derived CDR1 and CDR2 are SGHVS and FQNEAQ. The CDR3 coding sequence is TGTGCCAGCAGAACTAGAGCGGGGGGGCAAGAGACCCAGTACTTC. Encoded protein: CASRTRAGGQETQYF.

For this clonotype: Little can be read into the size of this beta chain, an off-target read in a library designed for delta chains. The rearrangement joins TRBV28 to TRBJ2-7; 9 bases are shared with TRBD1. J was trimmed by 0 bases and V by 5 bases; bases with no gene match: 11. The germline V gene has CDR1 MDHEN and CDR2 SYDVKM. The CDR3 sequence is 17 residues long. In nucleotides, the CDR3 is TGTGCCAGCAGTCTATTGGACAGGGGCGATATCTCCTACGAGCAGTACTTC. Translating gives CASSLLDRGDISYEQYF. Filled out from reference TRBV28 and TRBJ2-7, the complete variable domain reads DVKVTQSSRYLVKRTGEKVFLECVQDMDHENMFWYRQDPGLGLRLIYFSYDVKMKEKGDIPEGYSVSREKKERFSLILESASTNQTSMYLCASSLLDRGDISYEQYFGPGTRLTVT.

On this clonotype: One junction end does not reproduce the germline sequence, and a read error may be involved. With the library built for delta chains, this beta chain is off target and its frequency is not meaningful. The V call is TRBV9, the J call TRBJ1-1, with TRBD1 as a possible D gene (6 bases). The germline gives CDR1 SGDLS, CDR2 YYNGEE. The CDR3 consists of 13 residues. The CDR3 DNA reads TGTGCCAGCAGCGTCGACAGGAACACTGAAGCTTGCTTT. Residues: CASSVDRNTEACF.

Worth noting for this clonotype: This beta chain is an unintended read in a library built for delta chains; its size means little. This chain connects TRBV6-2 or TRBV6-3 to TRBJ1-6; D perhaps matches TRBD1 (6 bases). CDR3 size: 14 residues. Trimming cost V 6 bases and J 9 bases, with 15 bases left between them. The germline CDR1 and CDR2 sequences are MNHEY and SVGEGT. The CDR3 loop reads CASRSGVGSSPLHF. CDR3 in DNA: TGTGCCAGCAGATCAGGGGTAGGCAGTTCACCCCTCCACTTT.

Comments on this clonotype: This beta chain is off target for a library built for delta chains, so its abundance means little. The chain combines TRBV28 with TRBJ1-6, with D hard to call. V dropped 6 bases and J dropped 0 bases, with 15 bases sitting between them. Germline V gene data show CDR1 as MDHEN and CDR2 as SYDVKM. The CDR3 spans 17 residues. The CDR3 nucleotides are TGTGCCAGCAGCCCTAGCCGTATGAGCTCCTATAATTCACCCCTCCACTTT. Amino acid sequence: CASSPSRMSSYNSPLHF.

Remarks on this clonotype: This beta chain turned up in a library designed for delta chains; as an off-target read, its abundance says little. This chain connects TRBV10-3 to TRBJ1-2; weak D call: TRBD1 (5 bases). Germline V lookup: CDR1 ENHRY, CDR2 SYGVKD. The V gene lost 4 bases and the J gene lost 0 bases, with 18 bases spanning the gap. This CDR3 region has 17 residues. This chain's CDR3 is CAISALAVGGTNYGYTF. Here the CDR3 DNA reads TGTGCCATCAGTGCACTAGCCGTCGGGGGAACTAACTATGGCTACACCTTC.

To note about this clonotype: Since it is a stray read in a library aimed at delta chains, this beta chain has a size that is not meaningful. The V call is TRBV6-1, the J call TRBJ2-7; 7 bases map to TRBD1. There are 13 residues in the CDR3. Germline loops: CDR1 MNHNS, CDR2 SASEGT. Unmatched junction bases numbered 7, after V lost 5 bases and J lost 6 bases. This CDR3 reads CASSSRQGGEQYF. CDR3 DNA sequence: TGTGCCAGCAGTTCACGACAGGGTGGCGAGCAGTACTTC.

On this clonotype itself: This beta chain is an unintended read in a library built for delta chains; its size means little. V is TRBV2 and J is TRBJ2-1, with TRBD2 as a possible D gene (6 bases). The CDR3 is 14 residues long. Germline CDR1 reads SNHLY; CDR2 reads FYNNEI. V was trimmed by 5 bases and J by 0 bases, leaving 8 bases between them. The CDR3 region is CASSIAVSYNEQFF. CDR3 coding DNA: TGTGCCAGCAGTATAGCGGTCTCCTACAATGAGCAGTTCTTC.

Regarding this clonotype: This beta chain came through as a stray read in a library set up for delta chains, and its size says little. This chain connects TRBV7-9 to TRBJ1-3; D gene unclear. V lost 4 bases and J lost 0, with 7 bases in between. This CDR3 is built from 14 residues. Looked up from germline, CDR1 is SEHNR and CDR2 is FQNEAQ (reference sequence). CDR3 DNA sequence: TGTGCCAGCAGCTCGGATACCTCTGGAAACACCATATATTTT. This gives the protein CASSSDTSGNTIYF.

As for this clonotype: Found in a library prepared for delta chains, this beta chain is an off-target read, and its abundance has little meaning. V usage is TRBV4-3 and J usage is TRBJ2-7, with 7 bases fitting TRBD2. Germline V gives CDR1 LGHNA, CDR2 YSLEER. The CDR3 runs 14 residues. The ends lost 2 bases at V and 2 bases at J; junction bases unmatched: 3. CDR3 loop: CASSQRGRPYEQYF. The CDR3 bases are TGCGCCAGCAGCCAACGCGGGAGACCCTACGAGCAGTACTTC.

Worth noting for this clonotype: This beta chain represents an off-target read in a library built for delta chains; its size is of limited meaning. J is TRBJ2-5 and V is TRBV6-5, with D possibly being TRBD2 (6 bases). Trimming stripped 6 bases from V and 5 bases from J, with 10 bases between. Germline V gene data show CDR1 as MNHEY and CDR2 as SVGAGI. The CDR3 is 12 residues long. The chain's CDR3 is CASRRGGETQYF. DNA for the CDR3: TGTGCCAGCAGGCGGGGTGGGGAGACCCAGTACTTC.

With respect to this clonotype: A library made for delta chains picked up this beta chain off target, so its size means little. This chain joins TRBV12-3 or TRBV12-4 and TRBJ2-1; D might be TRBD1 (6 bases). The CDR3 is made up of 13 amino acids. V lost 3 bases and J lost 9, with 12 bases in between. The CDR3 loop reads CASSLRTAIEQFF. The DNA for the CDR3 is TGTGCCAGCAGTTTGAGGACAGCAATTGAGCAGTTCTTC.

As concerns this clonotype: As an off-target read in a library built for delta chains, this beta chain has a frequency of little significance. This chain connects TRBV29-1 to TRBJ1-1; D ambiguous. Between the trimmed V and J ends, which lost 3 bases and 1 base, there was a span of 6 bases. The CDR3 covers 12 residues. Per the germline V gene, CDR1 is SQVTM and CDR2 is ANQGSEA. Here the CDR3 DNA reads TGCAGCGTTGAGGAGGGGAACACTGAAGCTTTCTTT. Translation gives CSVEEGNTEAFF. The complete variable domain, with remaining parts taken from reference TRBV29-1 and TRBJ1-1, reads SAVISQKPSRDICQRGTSLTIQCQVDSQVTMMFWYRQQPGQSLTLIATANQGSEATYESGFVIDKFPISRPNLTFSTLTVSNMSPEDSSIYLCSVEEGNTEAFFGQGTRLTVV.

Worth noting for this clonotype: Since the library was made to target delta chains, this beta chain is a stray read and its abundance is not meaningful. V and J are TRBV7-2 and TRBJ1-5; tentative D call: TRBD1 (6 bases). This CDR3 is 13 amino acids long. Germline-derived CDR1 and CDR2 are SGHTA and FQGNSA. Trimming stripped 3 bases from V and 5 bases from J, with 8 bases between. CDR3 sequence: CASSFNRDQPQHF. For the CDR3, the DNA is TGTGCCAGCAGCTTTAACAGGGATCAGCCCCAGCATTTT. The full variable domain, in which reference TRBV7-2 and TRBJ1-5 provide the parts outside the CDR3, is GAGVSQSPSNKVTEKGKDVELRCDPISGHTALYWYRQSLGQGLEFLIYFQGNSAPDKSGLPSDRFSAERTGGSVSTLTIQRTQQEDSAVYLCASSFNRDQPQHFGDGTRLSIL.

As to this clonotype: With the library built for delta chains, this beta chain is off target and its frequency is not meaningful. The chain recombines TRBV6-1 with TRBJ2-7; D tentatively reads TRBD1 or TRBD2 (5 bases each). Per germline, CDR1 MNHNS and CDR2 SASEGT. Deletions cut 0 bases from V and 0 bases from J, with 6 bases between. The CDR3 runs to 14 residues. The CDR3 DNA follows: TGTGCCAGCAGTGAAGCTGGGGGCTCCTACGAGCAGTACTTC. Encoded protein: CASSEAGGSYEQYF.

Concerning this clonotype itself: The library was designed around delta chains, so this beta chain is a stray read whose abundance carries little weight. V is TRBV4-3 and J is TRBJ2-7, with a weak D call TRBD1 (6 bases). CDR1 is LGHNA, CDR2 YSLEER, per germline. Trimming shortened V by 2 bases and J by 5 bases, and 19 bases separated the two germline ends. The CDR3 consists of 16 residues. CDR3 sequence (DNA): TGCGCCAGCAGCCAATCCCTAGACAGGAGATACCACGAGCAGTACTTC. This translates into CASSQSLDRRYHEQYF.

With respect to this clonotype: This beta chain slipped into a library made for delta chains as a stray read, so its size is not meaningful. This chain connects TRBV7-2 to TRBJ2-1; unclear D gene. Germline V CDR1 and CDR2: SGHTA, FQGNSA. CDR3 length: 14 residues. Deletions cut 2 bases from V and 6 bases from J, with 11 bases between. CDR3 residues: CASSLTAIGNEQFF. The CDR3 DNA reads as TGTGCCAGCAGCTTAACAGCTATAGGCAATGAGCAGTTCTTC. Drawing the rest from reference TRBV7-2 and TRBJ2-1, the complete variable domain is GAGVSQSPSNKVTEKGKDVELRCDPISGHTALYWYRQSLGQGLEFLIYFQGNSAPDKSGLPSDRFSAERTGGSVSTLTIQRTQQEDSAVYLCASSLTAIGNEQFFGPGTRLTVL.

Concerning this clonotype: This beta chain is a stray sequence in a library constructed for delta chains; its clone size is not meaningful. The chain couples TRBV7-2 to TRBJ2-5; D unclear. This CDR3 contains 13 residues. In germline, CDR1 is SGHTA, CDR2 FQGNSA. The V and J ends lost 0 bases and 4 bases respectively, with 6 bases between them. The DNA for the CDR3 is TGTGCCAGCAGCTTAGCCCCCACAGAGACCCAGTACTTC. It codes for CASSLAPTETQYF.

With regard to this clonotype: As an off-target read in a library built for delta chains, this beta chain has a frequency of little significance. V and J are TRBV6-5 and TRBJ2-1, with D maybe TRBD1 (6 bases). CDR1 is MNHEY, CDR2 SVGAGI, per germline. The CDR3 runs to 14 residues. With 0 bases removed from V and 5 bases from J, the gap between germline ends came to 8 bases. CDR3 in amino acids: CASSYSQGHNEQFF. The DNA for the CDR3 is TGTGCCAGCAGTTACTCTCAGGGGCACAATGAGCAGTTCTTC.